The 22 T cell receptor beta chains reported below all come from one sample, sequenced in a study of neurological immune-mediated disorders. TCRdb used MiXCR to reprocess the 5' RACE reads, holding one entry per CDR3 protein. This table has about 74,000 distinct CDR3 sequences, roughly 5.6% appearing once. Sequencing was performed on PBMCs. Receptors originate from a man between 18 and 35 years old with multiple sclerosis.

In its sample, this clonotype was seen many times. The chain uses TRBV7-9 and TRBJ1-1; D unclear. The CDR3 length is 14 residues. The V and J ends lost 3 bases and 6 bases respectively, with 14 bases between them. Germline-derived CDR1 and CDR2 are SEHNR and FQNEAQ (reference sequence). CDR3: CASSFSRMGSEAFF. For the CDR3, the DNA is TGTGCCAGCAGCTTTTCCAGAATGGGCTCTGAAGCTTTCTTT. Combining the CDR3 with reference TRBV7-9 and TRBJ1-1 gives the whole variable domain DTGVSQNPRHKITKRGQNVTFRCDPISEHNRLYWYRQTLGQGPEFLTYFQNEAQLEKSRLLSDRFSAERPKGSFSTLEIQRTEQGDSAMYLCASSFSRMGSEAFFGQGTRLTVV.

This clonotype was observed many times. The rearrangement links TRBV5-4 to TRBJ1-2, with D unclear. Trimming took off 2 bases at V and 8 bases at J, with 10 bases between the two ends. Germline CDR1 SGHNT, CDR2 YYREEE (reference sequence). The CDR3 runs 12 residues. The CDR3 nucleotides are TGTGCCAGCAGCTTTGGAGATTGGGGCTACACCTTC. As protein: CASSFGDWGYTF. The full variable domain, with the rest looked up from reference TRBV5-4 and TRBJ1-2, is ETGVTQSPTHLIKTRGQQVTLRCSSQSGHNTVSWYQQALGQGPQFIFQYYREEENGRGNFPPRFSGLQFPNYSSELNVNALELDDSALYLCASSFGDWGYTFGSGTRLTVV.

This clonotype was found many times. The chain uses TRBV6-6 and TRBJ2-7; D could derive from TRBD1 or TRBD2 (5 bases each). The CDR3 has 15 residues. The V gene's germline CDR1 is MNHNY and CDR2 SVGAGI (reference sequence). The germline V and J ends were trimmed by 0 bases and 7 bases, with 16 bases remaining between them. The CDR3 spells CASSYSPPRGSEQYF. As DNA, the CDR3 is TGTGCCAGCAGTTACTCTCCGCCGAGGGGTTCTGAGCAGTACTTC.

Note on this clonotype: Sequence at one end of the junction differs from germline and may be a read error. This chain connects TRBV20-1 to TRBJ1-5; TRBD1 agrees at 9 bases. The CDR3 totals 13 residues. Germline V CDR1 and CDR2: DFQATT, SNEGSKA (reference sequence). The CDR3: CSARQGVNQPQNF. Written as DNA, the CDR3 is TGCAGTGCTCGACAGGGGGTCAATCAGCCCCAGAATTTT.

Ten or more counts support this clonotype. The V and J genes are TRBV5-6 and TRBJ2-7, with D unclear. The germline V and J ends were trimmed by 3 bases and 4 bases, with 5 bases remaining between them. Germline lookup yields CDR1 SGHDT and CDR2 YYEEEE. The CDR3 length is 11 residues. The CDR3 DNA is TGTGCCAGCAGCTCAATTTACGAGCAGTACTTC. This translates into CASSSIYEQYF.

This clonotype was detected ten times or more. V and J are TRBV6-5 and TRBJ2-7; 11 bases agree with TRBD2. This CDR3 is built from 17 residues. In germline, CDR1 is MNHEY, CDR2 SVGAGI. J was trimmed by 2 bases and V by 2 bases; bases with no gene match: 8. CDR3 nucleotides: TGTGCCAGCAGTTACCGGGGGGCTAGCGGGGGGCCCTACGAGCAGTACTTC. Translated, it gives CASSYRGASGGPYEQYF.

Ten or more counts support this clonotype. The gene calls are TRBV5-1 and TRBJ1-4; no reliable D call. Trimming cost V 2 bases and J 0 bases, with 8 bases left between them. CDR3 length: 15 residues. Germline V gene data show CDR1 as SGHRS and CDR2 as YFSETQ. The CDR3 nucleotides read TGCGCCAGCAGCTTCCTAGGCACAACTAATGAAAAACTGTTTTTT. Translation gives CASSFLGTTNEKLFF.

In its sample, this clonotype was seen many times. The chain employs TRBV12-3 or TRBV12-4 and TRBJ2-2; 11 nucleotides align to TRBD2. The CDR3 extends over 18 amino acids. With 7 bases clipped from V and 4 bases from J, the junction kept 14 bases outside the gene matches. The CDR3 DNA reads as TGTGCCAGCACTAATCCGGGACTAGCGGCTGAACCCACCGGGGAGCTGTTTTTT. The encoded protein is CASTNPGLAAEPTGELFF.

Many counts were recorded for this clonotype. The V and J genes are TRBV10-3 and TRBJ1-4; D ambiguous. The CDR3 sequence is 14 residues long. Trimming took 6 bases from V and 0 from J, leaving 8 bases between them. Germline lookup yields CDR1 ENHRY and CDR2 SYGVKD. The CDR3 spells CAIREGATNEKLFF. The DNA of the CDR3 is TGTGCCATCAGAGAGGGTGCAACTAATGAAAAACTGTTTTTT.

This clonotype occurred many times. The J gene is TRBJ2-1, the V gene TRBV7-2, with D uncertain. V was clipped by 0 bases and J by 1 base, with 7 bases between them. The CDR3 length is 15 residues. Germline lookup yields CDR1 SGHTA and CDR2 FQGNSA. This CDR3 reads CASSLARWSYNEQFF. The CDR3 nucleotides are TGTGCCAGCAGCTTAGCTCGTTGGTCCTACAATGAGCAGTTCTTC. Full variable domain (outside the CDR3, taken from reference TRBV7-2 and TRBJ2-1): GAGVSQSPSNKVTEKGKDVELRCDPISGHTALYWYRQSLGQGLEFLIYFQGNSAPDKSGLPSDRFSAERTGGSVSTLTIQRTQQEDSAVYLCASSLARWSYNEQFFGPGTRLTVL.

This clonotype was detected ten times or more. The CDR3 DNA follows: TGCAGTGCTAGGGGGGAAGACTGGCGTGAGCAGTTCTTC. Residues: CSARGEDWREQFF. V gene TRBV20-1 combines with J gene TRBJ2-1; D is tentatively TRBD1 or TRBD2 (5 bases each). Germline V gene sequence: CDR1 DFQATT, CDR2 SNEGSKA (reference sequence). V shed 3 bases and J shed 9 bases, with 15 bases lying between them. The CDR3 length is 13 residues.

This clonotype appeared a few times. The rearrangement joins TRBV7-2 to TRBJ2-1; tentatively, D is TRBD1 (6 bases). Trimming removed 1 base at V and 7 bases at J, with 8 bases between. This CDR3 is built from 13 residues. Germline-derived CDR1 and CDR2 are SGHTA and FQGNSA. The CDR3: CASSLGTENEQFF. CDR3 DNA sequence: TGTGCCAGCAGCTTAGGGACAGAAAATGAGCAGTTCTTC.

This clonotype was found a few times. CDR3 sequence reads: CASSFYSYSSSYEQYF. The CDR3, as DNA: TGTGCCAGCAGCTTTTACAGCTACTCATCGTCCTACGAGCAGTACTTC. The chain uses TRBV7-2 and TRBJ2-7; D remains ambiguous. Trimming shortened V by 3 bases and J by 1 base, and 16 bases separated the two germline ends. CDR3 length equals 16 residues. CDR1 SGHTA and CDR2 FQGNSA come from the germline V gene.

Many counts were recorded for this clonotype. This chain links TRBV10-2 with TRBJ2-1, with unresolved D. Per the germline V gene, CDR1 is WSHSY and CDR2 is SAAADI. This CDR3 contains 11 residues. V shed 6 bases and J shed 9 bases, with 9 bases lying between them. DNA of the CDR3: TGCGCCAGCAGCCCAGGTGGTGAGCAGTTCTTC. Translating gives CASSPGGEQFF.

V usage is TRBV5-1 and J usage is TRBJ1-2, with D unresolved. Trimming stripped 4 bases from V and 4 bases from J, with 14 bases between. CDR1 and CDR2 (germline): SGHRS, YFSETQ. CDR3 length: 14 residues. The CDR3 loop is CASSPWETSYGYTF. The CDR3 DNA is TGCGCCAGCAGCCCCTGGGAAACAAGCTATGGCTACACCTTC.

This clonotype showed up many times. The J gene is TRBJ1-4, the V gene TRBV20-1; 8 nucleotides agree with TRBD1. The CDR3 consists of 13 residues. The V gene end was trimmed by 4 bases and the J gene end by 3 bases; junction bases not matched to a gene: 1. Germline assignment: CDR1 DFQATT and CDR2 SNEGSKA (reference sequence). CDR3 sequence reads: CSAKTGANEKLFF. The CDR3 DNA follows: TGCAGTGCTAAGACAGGGGCTAATGAAAAACTGTTTTTT.

This clonotype has at least ten counts. The chain carries TRBV7-9 and TRBJ2-1; 7 positions agree with TRBD2. Germline values: CDR1 SEHNR, CDR2 FQNEAQ (reference sequence). This CDR3 contains 14 residues. V was clipped by 5 bases and J by 12 bases; unmatched bases: 13. The CDR3 DNA reads TGTGCCAGCAGCCACCCGGGAGGAAGGCGGGGGCAGTTCTTC. It codes for CASSHPGGRRGQFF.

The chain employs TRBV6-5 and TRBJ1-2; 7 positions match TRBD1. Unmatched junction bases numbered 6, after V lost 6 bases and J lost 2 bases. CDR3 length equals 14 residues. CDR1 and CDR2 from the germline V gene are MNHEY and SVGAGI. The CDR3 region has the DNA TGTGCCAGCAGCCGCGACAGGGCCAACTATGGCTACACCTTC. It specifies CASSRDRANYGYTF.

This clonotype was observed many times. The chain links TRBV5-1 to TRBJ1-2; 9 bases align to TRBD1. This CDR3 has 15 residues. Germline V gene sequence: CDR1 SGHRS, CDR2 YFSETQ. V was pared by 4 bases and J by 6 bases, with 10 bases of the junction left unmatched. DNA for the CDR3: TGCGCCAGCAGCAAGGAGGGACAGGGAGTGCATGGCTACACCTTC. The encoded protein is CASSKEGQGVHGYTF.

This clonotype was observed many times. V and J are TRBV12-3 or TRBV12-4 and TRBJ1-5; weak D call: TRBD1 (6 bases). V gave up 4 bases and J gave up 2 bases, with 12 bases separating them. The length of the CDR3 is 15 residues. The CDR3 reads CASSSVQGGNQPQHF. CDR3 DNA: TGTGCCAGCAGTTCCGTACAGGGTGGCAATCAGCCCCAGCATTTT.

Concerning this clonotype itself: The junction and the germline gene differ at one end; a read error may be behind it. The chain uses TRBV4-3 and TRBJ1-5; 7 bases agree with TRBD1. The germline gives CDR1 LGHNA, CDR2 YSLEER. The CDR3 is made up of 14 amino acids. Written as DNA, the CDR3 is TGCGCCAGCAGCGTACGACAGGGAGGTCAGCCCCAGAATTTT. Amino acid sequence: CASSVRQGGQPQNF.

This clonotype was observed many times. One junction end disagrees with the germline gene, perhaps due to a read error. The chain joins TRBV12-3 or TRBV12-4 to TRBJ1-5; 9 nucleotides line up with TRBD1. The CDR3 loop spans 14 amino acids. This chain's CDR3 is CASSHTGGNQPQNF. As DNA, the CDR3 is TGTGCCAGCAGTCACACAGGGGGCAATCAGCCCCAGAATTTT.